Below, 5 T cell receptor beta chains from the same sample are listed, as sequenced in a study of identical twins' blood T cells. TCRdb re-called the 5' RACE reads through MiXCR, storing one row per CDR3 protein. The sample has 350,000 to 400,000 distinct CDR3 sequences, about 28% seen once. Material for sequencing was PBMCs. Receptor source: a woman aged 18 to 55 in good health.

The rearrangement uses TRBV10-3 and TRBJ1-2; 8 bases match TRBD1. The length of the CDR3 is 14 residues. In germline, CDR1 is ENHRY, CDR2 SYGVKD. Germline trimming cut 6 bases from V and 4 bases from J; bases unmatched to any gene: 7. The CDR3 nucleotides read TGTGCCATCAGGGAGACAGGGGAGGCCTATGGCTACACCTTC. The encoded protein is CAIRETGEAYGYTF.

J is TRBJ2-5 and V is TRBV12-3 or TRBV12-4; no reliable D call. V lost 3 bases and J 6 bases, leaving 11 bases between the germline ends. The CDR3 is 13 residues long. The CDR3 loop reads CASSFPGFQTQYF. CDR3 in DNA: TGTGCCAGCAGTTTCCCTGGCTTTCAGACCCAGTACTTC.

In this sample, this clonotype turned up a few times. V is TRBV7-9 and J is TRBJ1-2; 8 bases are a match to TRBD1. Germline values: CDR1 SEHNR, CDR2 FQNEAQ (reference sequence). J lost 7 bases, V lost 1 base, and 5 bases had no gene match. The CDR3 length is 14 residues. The CDR3 DNA reads as TGTGCCAGCAGCTTAGGACAGGGGATAGCTGGCTACACCTTC. It is translated as CASSLGQGIAGYTF.

The CDR3 DNA reads as TGTGCCAGCAGCGACACTCAAGGGGTATCTGGGGCCAACGTCCTGACTTTC. Encoded protein: CASSDTQGVSGANVLTF. The V call is TRBV7-2, the J call TRBJ2-6; D possibly corresponds to TRBD1 (5 bases). This CDR3 is 17 amino acids long. Trimming pared 5 bases from V and 1 base from J, leaving 15 bases between. Germline V gene lookup returns CDR1 SGHTA and CDR2 FQGNSA. Based on the CDR3 plus reference TRBV7-2 and TRBJ2-6, the full variable domain is GAGVSQSPSNKVTEKGKDVELRCDPISGHTALYWYRQSLGQGLEFLIYFQGNSAPDKSGLPSDRFSAERTGGSVSTLTIQRTQQEDSAVYLCASSDTQGVSGANVLTFGAGSRLTVL.

The chain's CDR3 is CASSQAGMESEKLFF. The CDR3 coding sequence is TGTGCCAGCAGCCAAGCCGGGATGGAATCAGAAAAACTGTTTTTT. V gene TRBV4-2 combines with J gene TRBJ1-4; no firm D call. CDR1 and CDR2 (germline): LGHNA, YNFKEQ. The CDR3 loop spans 15 amino acids. V was pared by 1 base and J by 8 bases, with 14 bases between.